This is a list of T cell receptor beta chains from one sample in a study of identical twins. TCRdb itself ran the 5' RACE reads through MiXCR, one entry per CDR3 protein. The sample yields hundreds of thousands of distinct CDR3 sequences, about 18% seen once. These data were likewise used in another study, on T cells expressing NK-cell markers.

The sequenced sample was PBMCs. The receptors originated from a woman aged 18-35 years in good health. Each CDR3 is given with its conserved first and last residue. The order of the fields is J gene, V gene, clone size, D gene, CDR3 length, CDR3 DNA, CDR3 protein. The D gene is left open where the match is weak. Clone size, where shown, is once, few, many, or a class for clones that have expanded.

J gene: TRBJ1-4; V gene: TRBV5-1; clone size: .; D gene: .; CDR3 length: 14; CDR3 DNA: TGCGCCAGCAGCCCAGGGTCAGGGGCAGAAAAACTGTTTTTT; CDR3 protein: CASSPGSGAEKLFF
J gene: TRBJ1-1; V gene: TRBV6-5; clone size: many; D gene: .; CDR3 length: 17; CDR3 DNA: TGTGCCAGCAGTTACTCCGGTGTTAGGGGAATGAACACTGAAGCTTTCTTT; CDR3 protein: CASSYSGVRGMNTEAFF
J gene: TRBJ2-1; V gene: TRBV7-2; clone size: .; D gene: TRBD2; CDR3 length: 15; CDR3 DNA: TGTGCCAGCACCGAAGTAGCGGGAGGAGGGTATGAGCAGTTCTTC; CDR3 protein: CASTEVAGGGYEQFF
J gene: TRBJ2-7; V gene: TRBV18; clone size: few; D gene: TRBD2; CDR3 length: 18; CDR3 DNA: TGTGCCAGCTCACCACGAGCGCCGACTAGCGTACACTCCTACGAGCAGTACTTC; CDR3 protein: CASSPRAPTSVHSYEQYF
J gene: TRBJ2-1; V gene: TRBV9; clone size: few; D gene: TRBD2; CDR3 length: 15; CDR3 DNA: TGTGCCAGCAGCATCGGGACTAGCTCCTACAATGAGCAGTTCTTC; CDR3 protein: CASSIGTSSYNEQFF
J gene: TRBJ2-1; V gene: TRBV18; clone size: .; D gene: .; CDR3 length: 15; CDR3 DNA: TGTGCCAGCTCACCCTTCGGTGGGGGTCTAAATGAGCAGTTCTTC; CDR3 protein: CASSPFGGGLNEQFF
J gene: TRBJ1-4; V gene: TRBV7-9; clone size: .; D gene: TRBD1; CDR3 length: 15; CDR3 DNA: TGTGCCAGCAGTCTCGCCCGGGACAGGGGACAAAAACTGTTTTTT; CDR3 protein: CASSLARDRGQKLFF
J gene: TRBJ2-1; V gene: TRBV20-1; clone size: few; D gene: TRBD2; CDR3 length: 16; CDR3 DNA: TGCAGTGCTAGAGATCCGGGAGGGCCGAGGTACAATGAGCAGTTCTTC; CDR3 protein: CSARDPGGPRYNEQFF
J gene: TRBJ2-3; V gene: TRBV5-1; clone size: few; D gene: TRBD2; CDR3 length: 16; CDR3 DNA: TGCGCCAGCAGCCGCGGGACTAGCGGGAGCACAGATACGCAGTATTTT; CDR3 protein: CASSRGTSGSTDTQYF
J gene: TRBJ2-2; V gene: TRBV7-2; clone size: few; D gene: .; CDR3 length: 17; CDR3 DNA: TGTGCCAGCAGCTTAATCGTTCGTTGGCTTACAGCCGGGGAGCTGTTTTTT; CDR3 protein: CASSLIVRWLTAGELFF
J gene: TRBJ2-3; V gene: TRBV4-3; clone size: few; D gene: .; CDR3 length: 14; CDR3 DNA: TGCGCCAGCAGCCAAGACACAGGGACAGATACGCAGTATTTT; CDR3 protein: CASSQDTGTDTQYF
J gene: TRBJ1-6; V gene: TRBV14; clone size: few; D gene: .; CDR3 length: 15; CDR3 DNA: TGTGCCAGCAGCCCCCACAGCTCCTATAATTCACCCCTCCACTTT; CDR3 protein: CASSPHSSYNSPLHF
J gene: TRBJ2-1; V gene: TRBV5-1; clone size: few; D gene: .; CDR3 length: 15; CDR3 DNA: TGCGCCAGCAGCCCGTTTCTAAGCTCCTACAATGAGCAGTTCTTC; CDR3 protein: CASSPFLSSYNEQFF
J gene: TRBJ2-3; V gene: TRBV7-9; clone size: few; D gene: .; CDR3 length: 12; CDR3 DNA: TGTGCCAGCACCGACGCAATATATACGCAGTATTTT; CDR3 protein: CASTDAIYTQYF
J gene: TRBJ2-1; V gene: TRBV7-9; clone size: few; D gene: .; CDR3 length: 14; CDR3 DNA: TGTGCCAGCATCCCTAGCTGGGTAGACAATGAGCAGTTCTTC; CDR3 protein: CASIPSWVDNEQFF
J gene: TRBJ2-7; V gene: TRBV7-2; clone size: few; D gene: TRBD1; CDR3 length: 16; CDR3 DNA: TGTGCCAGCAGCTCGGGTTTAGACAGGGCGCCCTACGAGCAGTACTTC; CDR3 protein: CASSSGLDRAPYEQYF
J gene: TRBJ1-3; V gene: TRBV7-9; clone size: .; D gene: .; CDR3 length: 17; CDR3 DNA: TGTGCCAGCAGCTTTATTCCGGGACCGAGCTCTGGAAACACCATATATTTT; CDR3 protein: CASSFIPGPSSGNTIYF
J gene: TRBJ2-4; V gene: TRBV12-3/TRBV12-4; clone size: .; D gene: TRBD1; CDR3 length: 16; CDR3 DNA: TGTGCCAGCAGTTTAAGACAGGGAAGGTCCAAAAACATTCAGTACTTC; CDR3 protein: CASSLRQGRSKNIQYF
J gene: TRBJ1-6; V gene: TRBV7-6; clone size: few; D gene: .; CDR3 length: 13; CDR3 DNA: TGTGCCAGCAGCCCGAACTCACGTTCACCCCTCCACTTT; CDR3 protein: CASSPNSRSPLHF
J gene: TRBJ1-1; V gene: TRBV6-6; clone size: few; D gene: .; CDR3 length: 11; CDR3 DNA: TGTGCCAGCAGTCCGGCCAGTGAAGCTTTCTTT; CDR3 protein: CASSPASEAFF
J gene: TRBJ2-2; V gene: TRBV7-2; clone size: few; D gene: .; CDR3 length: 15; CDR3 DNA: TGTGCCAGCAGCTTAACGGTGTGGGGCACCGGGGAGCTGTTTTTT; CDR3 protein: CASSLTVWGTGELFF
J gene: TRBJ2-1; V gene: TRBV29-1; clone size: .; D gene: .; CDR3 length: 13; CDR3 DNA: TGCAGCGCACGACACGGTCGGAGCAATGAGCAGTTCTTC; CDR3 protein: CSARHGRSNEQFF
J gene: TRBJ2-1; V gene: TRBV7-8; clone size: few; D gene: .; CDR3 length: 15; CDR3 DNA: TGTGCCAGCACCTCGCCCGGGGGCTCCGGGAATGAGCAGTTCTTC; CDR3 protein: CASTSPGGSGNEQFF
J gene: TRBJ2-6; V gene: TRBV5-6; clone size: .; D gene: TRBD1; CDR3 length: 19; CDR3 DNA: TGTGCCAGCAGCACCCAGTGGGACAGAACCTTCTCTGGGGCCAACGTCCTGACTTTC; CDR3 protein: CASSTQWDRTFSGANVLTF
J gene: TRBJ2-1; V gene: TRBV7-3; clone size: .; D gene: TRBD1; CDR3 length: 16; CDR3 DNA: TGTGCCAGCAGCTCGCCGGGACAGGGGGCTTCGGGTGAGCAGTTCTTC; CDR3 protein: CASSSPGQGASGEQFF
J gene: TRBJ1-2; V gene: TRBV20-1; clone size: .; D gene: TRBD1; CDR3 length: 12; CDR3 DNA: TGCAGTGCCTCAACAGGGGGGGATGGCTACACCTTC; CDR3 protein: CSASTGGDGYTF
J gene: TRBJ1-2; V gene: TRBV20-1; clone size: .; D gene: .; CDR3 length: 16; CDR3 DNA: TGCAGTGCTCGATCGGGGAGGCCAGGGGATAACTATGGCTACACCTTC; CDR3 protein: CSARSGRPGDNYGYTF
J gene: TRBJ1-5; V gene: TRBV7-9; clone size: many; D gene: .; CDR3 length: 15; CDR3 DNA: TGTGCCAGCAGCTTAGGAGACATTAGCAATCAGCCCCAGCATTTT; CDR3 protein: CASSLGDISNQPQHF
J gene: TRBJ2-5; V gene: TRBV11-2; clone size: few; D gene: .; CDR3 length: 15; CDR3 DNA: TGTGCCAGCAGCTTAGCCTACAGGGAGTGGGAGACCCAGTACTTC; CDR3 protein: CASSLAYREWETQYF
J gene: TRBJ2-3; V gene: TRBV15; clone size: .; D gene: TRBD1; CDR3 length: 15; CDR3 DNA: TGTGCCACCAGCAGAGATACAGGGGGCGTTCATACGCAGTATTTT; CDR3 protein: CATSRDTGGVHTQYF
J gene: TRBJ1-4; V gene: TRBV5-1; clone size: few; D gene: TRBD1; CDR3 length: 15; CDR3 DNA: TGCGCCAGCAGCCTAACAGGGGGAGGTTCAGAAAAACTGTTTTTT; CDR3 protein: CASSLTGGGSEKLFF
J gene: TRBJ2-1; V gene: TRBV29-1; clone size: few; D gene: TRBD2; CDR3 length: 14; CDR3 DNA: TGCAGCGTCGACCGGACTAGCGCGGAGGGTGAGCAGTTCTTC; CDR3 protein: CSVDRTSAEGEQFF
J gene: TRBJ2-7; V gene: TRBV18; clone size: few; D gene: .; CDR3 length: 12; CDR3 DNA: TGTGCCAGCTCACCATTCTTGGGGGAGCAGTACTTC; CDR3 protein: CASSPFLGEQYF
J gene: TRBJ2-5; V gene: TRBV29-1; clone size: .; D gene: .; CDR3 length: 12; CDR3 DNA: TGCAGCGTTGAGGTCGGCGCGGAGACCCAGTACTTC; CDR3 protein: CSVEVGAETQYF
J gene: TRBJ2-1; V gene: TRBV6-2/TRBV6-3; clone size: few; D gene: TRBD1; CDR3 length: 16; CDR3 DNA: TGTGCCAGCAGTTACCCGGGACAGCCGAGCTACAATGAGCAGTTCTTC; CDR3 protein: CASSYPGQPSYNEQFF
J gene: TRBJ2-1; V gene: TRBV20-1; clone size: .; D gene: .; CDR3 length: 13; CDR3 DNA: TGCAGTGCTAGAAAAGACCGCCACAATGAGCAGTTCTTC; CDR3 protein: CSARKDRHNEQFF
J gene: TRBJ2-7; V gene: TRBV20-1; clone size: .; D gene: .; CDR3 length: 15; CDR3 DNA: TGCAGTGCTAGAGATGTACAGAGGTACAGGGCGGGGCAGTACTTC; CDR3 protein: CSARDVQRYRAGQYF
J gene: TRBJ2-2; V gene: TRBV16; clone size: many; D gene: TRBD1; CDR3 length: 14; CDR3 DNA: TGTGCCAGCAACCGACAGGGTACGGCCGGGGAGCTGTTTTTT; CDR3 protein: CASNRQGTAGELFF
J gene: TRBJ1-2; V gene: TRBV5-1; clone size: many; D gene: .; CDR3 length: 13; CDR3 DNA: TGCGCCAGCAGCTTGGGTCAGGGCCATGGCTACACCTTC; CDR3 protein: CASSLGQGHGYTF
J gene: TRBJ2-5; V gene: TRBV20-1; clone size: few; D gene: TRBD2; CDR3 length: 12; CDR3 DNA: TGCAGCCTGCCCCAGGGAGGGGAGACCCAGTACTTC; CDR3 protein: CSLPQGGETQYF
J gene: TRBJ1-2; V gene: TRBV6-5; clone size: few; D gene: .; CDR3 length: 14; CDR3 DNA: TGTGCCAGCAGTTACTCGTCCGACCGCTGGGGCTACACCTTC; CDR3 protein: CASSYSSDRWGYTF
J gene: TRBJ2-6; V gene: TRBV7-9; clone size: few; D gene: .; CDR3 length: 15; CDR3 DNA: TGTGCCAGCAGCTTCGACAGGTTATTCGCCAACGTCCTGACTTTC; CDR3 protein: CASSFDRLFANVLTF
J gene: TRBJ2-1; V gene: TRBV5-1; clone size: .; D gene: TRBD1; CDR3 length: 15; CDR3 DNA: TGCGCCAGCAGTTCCGACAGGGGCCCTAAGAATGAGCAGTTCTTC; CDR3 protein: CASSSDRGPKNEQFF
J gene: TRBJ2-5; V gene: TRBV6-5; clone size: .; D gene: TRBD2; CDR3 length: 15; CDR3 DNA: TGTGCCAGCAGTTCCCCCCAGCGGGGGCAAGAGACCCAGTACTTC; CDR3 protein: CASSSPQRGQETQYF
J gene: TRBJ2-2; V gene: TRBV12-3/TRBV12-4; clone size: .; D gene: .; CDR3 length: 15; CDR3 DNA: TGTGCCAGCAGTTTTTCCCCAGGGATTACCGGGGAGCTGTTTTTT; CDR3 protein: CASSFSPGITGELFF
J gene: TRBJ2-1; V gene: TRBV29-1; clone size: .; D gene: .; CDR3 length: 13; CDR3 DNA: TGCAGCGCCGGACGCCGAACCTACAATGAGCAGTTCTTC; CDR3 protein: CSAGRRTYNEQFF
J gene: TRBJ2-3; V gene: TRBV7-9; clone size: .; D gene: .; CDR3 length: 16; CDR3 DNA: TGTGCCAGCAGCTTAATTGCGGGGTCCCGTGGAAATACGCAGTATTTT; CDR3 protein: CASSLIAGSRGNTQYF
J gene: TRBJ1-1; V gene: TRBV7-2; clone size: few; D gene: .; CDR3 length: 15; CDR3 DNA: TGTGCCAGCAGCTTGAACCAGGGTATGGTCACTGAAGCTTTCTTT; CDR3 protein: CASSLNQGMVTEAFF
J gene: TRBJ2-7; V gene: TRBV11-2; clone size: .; D gene: TRBD2; CDR3 length: 19; CDR3 DNA: TGTGCCAGCAGCTTACAGGGTAGCGGGAGACGGCAAGCTCCCTACGAGCAGTACTTC; CDR3 protein: CASSLQGSGRRQAPYEQYF
J gene: TRBJ2-7; V gene: TRBV30; clone size: .; D gene: TRBD2; CDR3 length: 15; CDR3 DNA: TGTGCCTGGAGTGGGGGACTAGCGAGATTCTACGAGCAGTACTTC; CDR3 protein: CAWSGGLARFYEQYF
J gene: TRBJ2-5; V gene: TRBV7-2; clone size: many; D gene: .; CDR3 length: 16; CDR3 DNA: TGTGCCAGCAGCTTAGGGTCGGGGATCCGCCAAGAGACCCAGTACTTC; CDR3 protein: CASSLGSGIRQETQYF
J gene: TRBJ2-2; V gene: TRBV9; clone size: once; D gene: TRBD2; CDR3 length: 16; CDR3 DNA: TGTGCCAGCAGCGCCCGCGGGGGTTGGAACACCGGGGAGCTGTTTTTT; CDR3 protein: CASSARGGWNTGELFF